This entry lists 30 T cell receptor beta chains sequenced from one sample in a study of blood T cell repertoires in COVID-19. The data were produced by immunoSEQ multiplex PCR, yet TCRdb's version contains in-frame clones alone and is incomplete. The repertoire consists of fewer than 200,000 clones, with just under 80% occurring once and the leading ten covering 6% to 7.5%. Sequencing was done on a sample of peripheral blood. The receptors stem from a man between 70 and 80 years old with active or convalescent COVID-19.

This chain links TRBV11-1 with TRBJ1-1; D perhaps matches TRBD1 (6 bases). The CDR3 loop spans 14 amino acids. With 5 bases removed from V and 4 bases from J, the gap between germline ends came to 14 bases. The germline CDR1 and CDR2 sequences are SGHAT and FQDESV (reference sequence). The CDR3 region is CASSPYQGITEAFF. The CDR3 bases are TGTGCCAGCAGCCCATATCAGGGGATCACTGAAGCTTTCTTT.

This CDR3 reads CASSQGLAGADTQYF. The CDR3 nucleotides read TGTGCCAGCAGTCAAGGACTAGCGGGAGCCGATACGCAGTATTTT. The chain employs TRBV5-6 and TRBJ2-3; 13 positions match TRBD2. Germline values: CDR1 SGHDT, CDR2 YYEEEE. This CDR3 spans 15 amino acids. The ends lost 5 bases at V and 6 bases at J; junction bases unmatched: 6.

The chain joins TRBV3-1 (or the pseudogene TRBV3-2) to TRBJ2-3, with D possibly TRBD2 on 5 matching bases. Trimming cost V 4 bases and J 0 bases, with 14 bases left between them. This CDR3 has 16 residues. In germline, CDR1 is LGHDT, CDR2 YNNKEL (reference sequence). The CDR3 region is CASSPWRAPSTDTQYF. CDR3 bases: TGTGCCAGCAGCCCGTGGCGGGCGCCTAGCACAGATACGCAGTATTTT.

Only one count was recorded for this clone. V usage is TRBV7-3 and J usage is TRBJ1-5, with a possible D match to TRBD1 (5 bases). The CDR3 sequence is 16 residues long. The germline V gene has CDR1 SGHTA and CDR2 FQGTGA. V lost 5 bases and J 6 bases, leaving 20 bases between the germline ends. The CDR3 loop reads CASSPLDRGEGQPQHF. CDR3 nucleotides: TGTGCCAGCAGCCCTTTGGACCGGGGGGAAGGTCAGCCCCAGCATTTT.

V gene TRBV5-1 combines with J gene TRBJ1-1, with D unresolved. V dropped 4 bases and J dropped 3 bases, with 16 bases sitting between them. The CDR3 totals 15 residues. CDR1 SGHRS and CDR2 YFSETQ come from the germline V gene. This CDR3 reads CASSPGPGVDTEAFF. DNA of the CDR3: TGCGCCAGCAGCCCCGGACCCGGGGTGGACACTGAAGCTTTCTTT.

The CDR3 loop is CASSVRQSTDTQYF. The DNA of the CDR3 is TGTGCCAGCAGCGTCCGACAGAGCACAGATACGCAGTATTTT. The chain links TRBV9 to TRBJ2-3, with a tentative D call TRBD1 (5 bases). The CDR3 has 14 amino acids. V was pared by 2 bases and J by 0 bases, with 7 bases between. Germline values: CDR1 SGDLS, CDR2 YYNGEE.

This clone came up a few times. CDR3 bases: TGTGCCAGCAGTTTTGGGGCATTGAATACACAGCCCCAGCATTTT. Protein: CASSFGALNTQPQHF. The rearrangement joins TRBV6-5 to TRBJ1-5; possible D gene TRBD1, 5 bases. The CDR3 sequence is 15 residues long. V shed 4 bases and J shed 7 bases, with 17 bases lying between them. Germline V CDR1 and CDR2: MNHEY, SVGAGI.

For the CDR3, the DNA is TGTGCCAGCAGCCGGACAGGGGGCATTCGCGAGCAGTACTTC. Protein: CASSRTGGIREQYF. This chain joins TRBV5-6 and TRBJ2-7, with 11 bases fitting TRBD1. Trimming removed 4 bases from V and 6 bases from J; junction bases left unmatched: 6. Germline lookup yields CDR1 SGHDT and CDR2 YYEEEE. CDR3 size: 14 residues.

The chain joins TRBV20-1 to TRBJ1-1; possible D gene TRBD1, 5 bases. Germline CDR1 is DFQATT and CDR2 is SNEGSKA (reference sequence). V was shortened by 3 bases and J by 1 base, with 6 bases between the two germline ends. The CDR3 runs to 12 residues. As DNA, the CDR3 is TGCAGTGCTAGTGGGGCGAACACTGAAGCTTTCTTT. This sequence encodes CSASGANTEAFF.

The gene calls are TRBV6-2 or TRBV6-3 and TRBJ1-1, with D possibly matching TRBD1 (6 bases). Germline V CDR1 and CDR2: MNHEY, SVGEGT. The V end lost 2 bases, the J end lost 7 bases, and 17 bases lay between the germline ends. The CDR3 is made up of 15 amino acids. CDR3 protein: CASSYTAGGPLEAFF. In nucleotides, the CDR3 is TGTGCCAGCAGTTACACAGCGGGGGGGCCCCTTGAAGCTTTCTTT.

The table lists this clone with a count of one. The chain links TRBV5-1 to TRBJ2-3; the D gene is possibly TRBD1 (6 bases). This CDR3 contains 17 residues. Trimming removed 0 bases from V and 0 bases from J, with 14 bases in between. The germline CDR1 and CDR2 sequences are SGHRS and YFSETQ. Here the CDR3 DNA reads TGCGCCAGCAGCTTGGGGACAGTTTATTCTAGCACAGATACGCAGTATTTT. It yields the protein CASSLGTVYSSTDTQYF.

With regard to this clone: The same CDR3 arises from other DNA sequences in this sample as well. This sequence joins TRBV12-3 or TRBV12-4 and TRBJ1-2; D is undetermined. The V end lost 3 bases, the J end lost 1 base, and 6 bases lay between the germline ends. CDR3 size: 13 residues. This chain's CDR3 is CASSFGDNYGYTF. The DNA of the CDR3 is TGTGCCAGCAGTTTCGGGGATAACTATGGCTACACCTTC.

By share, this clone counts as medium-sized. This chain links TRBV20-1 with TRBJ2-3; no clear D. The V end lost 5 bases, the J end lost 4 bases, and 7 bases lay between the germline ends. The V gene's germline CDR1 is DFQATT and CDR2 SNEGSKA (reference sequence). The CDR3 is made up of 11 amino acids. The CDR3 nucleotides are TGCAGTGCTCCCTCGGCAGATACGCAGTATTTT. It codes for CSAPSADTQYF.

This rearrangement joins TRBV6-5 to TRBJ1-2; 8 bases agree with TRBD1. The CDR3 is 14 residues long. Germline V lookup: CDR1 MNHEY, CDR2 SVGAGI. With V trimmed by 4 bases and J by 9 bases, 10 bases remained unmatched. The CDR3 bases are TGTGCCAGCAGTTTCTCAGGACAGGGAAGTCGCTACACCTTC. It translates to CASSFSGQGSRYTF.

In its sample, this clone was seen a few times. The chain uses TRBV13 and TRBJ2-7, with 8 bases aligning to TRBD1. Germline CDR1 is PRHDT and CDR2 is FYEKMQ (reference sequence). After removal of 5 bases from V and 5 bases from J, the junction contained 14 bases not matched to a gene. The CDR3 consists of 16 residues. The CDR3, as DNA: TGTGCCAGCAGCACGGCGACCTCGTTACAGGGGGACGAGCAGTACTTC. It yields the protein CASSTATSLQGDEQYF.

The V and J genes are TRBV9 and TRBJ1-2, with TRBD1 identical over 8 bases. Germline lookup yields CDR1 SGDLS and CDR2 YYNGEE. V gave up 0 bases and J gave up 3 bases; unmatched junction bases: 10. This CDR3 is 17 amino acids long. The CDR3 loop is CASSVVPAPGQDYGYTF. In DNA, the CDR3 is TGTGCCAGCAGCGTAGTCCCCGCACCGGGACAGGACTATGGCTACACCTTC.

V and J are TRBV6-6 and TRBJ1-4; D perhaps matches TRBD1 (6 bases). Germline CDR1 and CDR2: MNHNY and SVGAGI (reference sequence). V lost 4 bases and J 7 bases, leaving 19 bases between the germline ends. This CDR3 has 16 residues. The chain's CDR3 is CASSLPDRPSGEKLFF. The CDR3 DNA is TGTGCCAGCAGTTTGCCCGACAGGCCGTCAGGTGAAAAACTGTTTTTT.

The chain is built from TRBV5-4 and TRBJ2-1; TRBD2 aligns across 11 bases. The CDR3 runs to 16 residues. Germline values: CDR1 SGHNT, CDR2 YYREEE (reference sequence). The V and J ends lost 4 bases and 6 bases, in that order; junction bases with no gene match: 9. CDR3 sequence reads: CASSPIGTSGTNEQFF. The DNA of the CDR3 is TGTGCCAGCAGCCCGATCGGGACTAGCGGTACCAATGAGCAGTTCTTC.

Only a few counts were recorded for this clone. The genes are TRBV18 and TRBJ2-1, with 13 bases fitting TRBD2. J gave up 5 bases and V 1 base, and 2 bases lay outside the gene matches. The CDR3 is 16 residues long. Germline CDR1 reads KGHSH; CDR2 reads LQKENI. This chain's CDR3 is CASSPQGTSGNNEQFF. CDR3 in DNA: TGTGCCAGCTCACCACAGGGGACTAGCGGGAACAATGAGCAGTTCTTC.

This clone came up a few times. V gene TRBV7-3 combines with J gene TRBJ2-2; 13 nucleotides line up with TRBD2. Unmatched junction bases numbered 5, after V lost 5 bases and J lost 5 bases. Germline V gene data show CDR1 as SGHTA and CDR2 as FQGTGA. The CDR3 runs 16 residues. The CDR3 is CASSKLAGGRTGELFF. The DNA for the CDR3 is TGTGCCAGCAGCAAACTAGCGGGAGGGCGGACCGGGGAGCTGTTTTTT. The complete variable domain, with remaining parts taken from reference TRBV7-3 and TRBJ2-2, reads GAGVSQTPSNKVTEKGKYVELRCDPISGHTALYWYRQSLGQGPEFLIYFQGTGAADDSGLPNDRFFAVRPEGSVSTLKIQRTERGDSAVYLCASSKLAGGRTGELFFGEGSRLTVL.

This chain links TRBV12-5 with TRBJ2-1; 8 nucleotides line up with TRBD1. The CDR3 spans 16 residues. The J segment lost 7 bases and the V segment lost 5 bases, leaving 13 bases of the junction unmatched. Germline values: CDR1 LGHNT, CDR2 FRNRAP. Written as DNA, the CDR3 is TGTGCTAGTGGTGCTCGCGGGACAGGCGAAAGGAATGAGCAGTTCTTC. Translation gives CASGARGTGERNEQFF.

The rearrangement links TRBV29-1 to TRBJ2-5; D remains ambiguous. The ends were cut back, 8 bases at V and 5 bases at J, with 12 bases in the middle. From germline, CDR1 is SQVTM and CDR2 ANQGSEA. The CDR3 loop spans 11 amino acids. Here the CDR3 reads CSSRGPETQYF. CDR3 nucleotides: TGCAGCAGTCGAGGCCCGGAGACCCAGTACTTC.

The chain recombines TRBV9 with TRBJ2-2; TRBD1 might be the D (5 bases). This CDR3 contains 15 residues. CDR1 is SGDLS and CDR2 is YYNGEE in the germline V gene. V gave up 0 bases and J gave up 5 bases, with 11 bases separating them. CDR3: CASSVVGLGTGELFF. In DNA form, the CDR3 reads TGTGCCAGCAGCGTAGTGGGGCTGGGGACCGGGGAGCTGTTTTTT.

The chain combines TRBV6-5 with TRBJ2-7; possible D gene TRBD2, 6 bases. The V and J ends lost 0 bases and 2 bases respectively, with 11 bases between them. The CDR3 is 15 residues long. The germline gives CDR1 MNHEY, CDR2 SVGAGI. The CDR3 reads CASSYSAGTPYEQYF. The CDR3 DNA reads as TGTGCCAGCAGTTACTCTGCGGGGACCCCCTACGAGCAGTACTTC.

This rearrangement joins TRBV7-8 to TRBJ2-7; TRBD1 might be the D (6 bases). This CDR3 has 18 amino acids. CDR1 and CDR2 from the germline V gene are SGHVS and FQNEAQ. V lost 5 bases and J 0 bases, leaving 23 bases between the germline ends. The CDR3 DNA sequence: TGTGCCAGCAGCAGCGACCCCCTAGGGACATCTCCCTCCTACGAGCAGTACTTC. It is translated as CASSSDPLGTSPSYEQYF.

V gene TRBV12-3 or TRBV12-4 combines with J gene TRBJ2-3; no firm D call. This CDR3 comprises 11 residues. V lost 6 bases, J lost 4 bases, and 5 bases lay in between. The CDR3 DNA follows: TGTGCCAGCAGGTATGCAGATACGCAGTATTTT. Protein sequence: CASRYADTQYF.

The gene calls are TRBV28 and TRBJ1-1; D unclear. This CDR3 spans 15 amino acids. The germline gives CDR1 MDHEN, CDR2 SYDVKM. The V gene lost 3 bases and the J gene lost 5 bases, with 16 bases spanning the gap. The CDR3 coding sequence is TGTGCCAGCAGTTTGGGTTCGGCACACGGGACTGAAGCTTTCTTT. It translates to CASSLGSAHGTEAFF.

The chain joins TRBV6-5 to TRBJ1-2; TRBD1 aligns across 7 bases. Germline values: CDR1 MNHEY, CDR2 SVGAGI. The trim removed 7 bases at V and 8 bases at J, leaving 10 bases unmatched. This CDR3 is built from 13 residues. Written as DNA, the CDR3 is TGTGCCAGCACCCCGACAGGGAACGAAGGCTACACCTTC. Its translation is CASTPTGNEGYTF.

The table lists this clone with a count of one. V usage is TRBV10-3 and J usage is TRBJ2-5, with TRBD2 identical over 8 bases. J lost 3 bases, V lost 2 bases, and 5 bases had no gene match. The CDR3 length is 15 residues. Germline CDR1 and CDR2: ENHRY and SYGVKD. CDR3 sequence: CAISEGVSGKETQYF. In nucleotides, the CDR3 is TGTGCCATCAGTGAGGGTGTTAGCGGGAAAGAGACCCAGTACTTC.

The rearrangement joins TRBV27 to TRBJ2-7, with D possibly being TRBD1 (6 bases). The germline V gene encodes CDR1 MNHEY and CDR2 SMNVEV (reference sequence). CDR3 size: 13 residues. Trimming took off 5 bases at V and 6 bases at J, with 14 bases between the two ends. The chain's CDR3 is CASSTGNAGEQYF. In nucleotides, the CDR3 is TGTGCCAGCAGTACAGGGAATGCAGGCGAGCAGTACTTC.